This T cell receptor (beta chain) was documented in a study of OX40 agonist ivuxolimab in advanced cancers. On the study more broadly: Ivuxolimab was administered intravenously to patients at 0.01 to 10 mg/kg every 2 weeks. Study conclusions and caveats: CD4+ and CD8+ T cells in blood underwent clonal expansion by week 6 at 0.1 to 3.0 mg/kg.

The table came from immunoSEQ multiplex PCR; TCRdb's copy has only in-frame clones and leaves some out. The sample yields 30,000 to 35,000 clones, around 79% seen once. The CDR3 totals 16 residues. Germline V gene lookup returns CDR1 MNHEY and CDR2 SVGAGI. Trimming removed 2 bases from V and 0 bases from J, with 10 bases in between. Concerning this clone itself: Its antigen is as yet unknown.

This sequence joins TRBV6-5 and TRBJ2-2, with TRBD1 as a possible D gene (6 bases). This clonotype originated in an adult with an advanced solid tumor such as melanoma, head and neck, liver or kidney cancer. Here the sequenced sample was CD4+ or CD8+ T cells sorted from blood, taken in a trial of the OX40 agonist ivuxolimab. Here the CDR3 DNA reads TGTGCCAGCAGTTACAGAGGGACATCGAACACCGGGGAGCTGTTTTTT. It yields the protein CASSYRGTSNTGELFF.